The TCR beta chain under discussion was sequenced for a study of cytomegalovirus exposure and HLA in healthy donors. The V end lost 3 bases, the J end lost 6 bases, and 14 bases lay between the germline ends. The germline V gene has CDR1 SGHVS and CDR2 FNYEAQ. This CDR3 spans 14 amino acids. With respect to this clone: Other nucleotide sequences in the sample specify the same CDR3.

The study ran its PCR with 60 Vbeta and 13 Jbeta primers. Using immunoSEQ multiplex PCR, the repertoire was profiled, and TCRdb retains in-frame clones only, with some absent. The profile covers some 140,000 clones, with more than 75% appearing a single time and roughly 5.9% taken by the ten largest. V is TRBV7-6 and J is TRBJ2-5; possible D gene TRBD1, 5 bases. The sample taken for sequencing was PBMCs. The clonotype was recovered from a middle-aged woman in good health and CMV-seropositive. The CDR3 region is CASSFHVRAKTQYF. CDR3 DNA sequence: TGTGCCAGCAGCTTCCACGTCAGGGCAAAGACCCAGTACTTC.